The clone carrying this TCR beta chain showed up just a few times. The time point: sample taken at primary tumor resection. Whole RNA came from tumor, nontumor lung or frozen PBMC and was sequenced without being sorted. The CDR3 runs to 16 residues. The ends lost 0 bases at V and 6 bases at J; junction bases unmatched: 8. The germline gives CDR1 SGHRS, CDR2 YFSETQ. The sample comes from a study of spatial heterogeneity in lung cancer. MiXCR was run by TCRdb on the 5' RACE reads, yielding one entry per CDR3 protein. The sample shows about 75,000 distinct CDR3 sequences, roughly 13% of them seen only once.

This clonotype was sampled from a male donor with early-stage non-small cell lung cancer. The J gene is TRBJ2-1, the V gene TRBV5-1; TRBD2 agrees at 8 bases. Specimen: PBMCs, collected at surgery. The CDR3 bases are TGCGCCAGCAGCTTGGCCGGGAGGGTGGGGGCCAATGAGCAGTTCTTC. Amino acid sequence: CASSLAGRVGANEQFF.